The 32 T cell receptor beta chains below come from one sample, sequenced in a study of T cells in Graves' hyperthyroidism and ophthalmopathy. The investigators amplified TCR beta CDR3 regions from RNA transcripts. HTBI primers drove first-round RT-PCR of the TCR CDR3. TCRdb called the multiplex PCR reads again in MiXCR, with one record for every CDR3 protein. Here the sample spans about 380,000 distinct CDR3 sequences, more than 12% being singletons. Sequencing was carried out using blood. These receptors were obtained from a woman in her 30s with Graves' ophthalmopathy.

There are many counts of this clonotype. The chain combines TRBV10-3 with TRBJ1-1, with TRBD1 identical over 9 bases. The J segment lost 3 bases and the V segment lost 6 bases, leaving 8 bases of the junction unmatched. Germline lookup yields CDR1 ENHRY and CDR2 SYGVKD. This CDR3 comprises 15 residues. As DNA, the CDR3 is TGTGCCATCAGAGCGGACAGGGGAGTTGACACTGAAGCTTTCTTT. Its protein product is CAIRADRGVDTEAFF.

This clonotype was seen a few times. In DNA, the CDR3 is TGTGCCAGCAGCTTAACTCAGGGACTTAAGACAGATACGCAGTATTTT. The encoded protein is CASSLTQGLKTDTQYF. The chain employs TRBV7-3 and TRBJ2-3; TRBD2 might be the D (6 bases). There are 16 residues in the CDR3. The ends were cut back, 0 bases at V and 3 bases at J, with 13 bases in the middle. The germline gives CDR1 SGHTA, CDR2 FQGTGA. Looking up the rest from reference TRBV7-3 and TRBJ2-3 gives the full variable domain: GAGVSQTPSNKVTEKGKYVELRCDPISGHTALYWYRQSLGQGPEFLIYFQGTGAADDSGLPNDRFFAVRPEGSVSTLKIQRTERGDSAVYLCASSLTQGLKTDTQYFGPGTRLTVL.

This clonotype was seen a few times. The chain employs TRBV29-1 and TRBJ1-1; TRBD1 agrees at 7 bases. Germline lookup yields CDR1 SQVTM and CDR2 ANQGSEA. The CDR3 covers 13 residues. Unmatched junction bases numbered 6, after V lost 7 bases and J lost 1 base. DNA for the CDR3: TGCAGCGCCTACAGGGGCCCGAACACTGAAGCTTTCTTT. Translation: CSAYRGPNTEAFF.

This clonotype has ten or more counts. The chain joins TRBV2 to TRBJ2-7; TRBD1 or TRBD2 may be the D gene (6 bases each). The germline V and J ends were trimmed by 6 bases and 0 bases, with 18 bases remaining between them. This CDR3 spans 16 amino acids. Germline V CDR1 and CDR2: SNHLY, FYNNEI. The CDR3 reads CASRGFGGAPSYEQYF. The CDR3 bases are TGTGCCAGCAGGGGCTTCGGGGGCGCCCCCTCCTACGAGCAGTACTTC.

This clonotype was observed a few times. This sequence joins TRBV7-2 and TRBJ1-5; D gene unclear. Trimming pared 5 bases from V and 0 bases from J, leaving 11 bases between. The CDR3 spans 15 residues. Germline CDR1 reads SGHTA; CDR2 reads FQGNSA. CDR3 loop: CASSVGPDSNQPQHF. The DNA of the CDR3 is TGTGCCAGCAGCGTTGGGCCGGATAGCAATCAGCCCCAGCATTTT. Based on the CDR3 plus reference TRBV7-2 and TRBJ1-5, the full variable domain is GAGVSQSPSNKVTEKGKDVELRCDPISGHTALYWYRQSLGQGLEFLIYFQGNSAPDKSGLPSDRFSAERTGGSVSTLTIQRTQQEDSAVYLCASSVGPDSNQPQHFGDGTRLSIL.

This clonotype showed up many times. The chain links TRBV5-6 to TRBJ2-1, with D possibly being TRBD1 (5 bases). Trimming shortened V by 1 base and J by 7 bases, and 15 bases separated the two germline ends. Germline V gene data show CDR1 as SGHDT and CDR2 as YYEEEE. CDR3 length: 15 amino acids. CDR3 protein: CASSLLIDSGNEQFF. The CDR3 nucleotides read TGTGCCAGCAGCTTGTTGATTGACAGTGGAAATGAGCAGTTCTTC.

This clonotype has only a few counts. J is TRBJ1-6 and V is TRBV19, with D maybe TRBD1 (5 bases). V lost 6 bases to trimming and J lost 7 bases, with 19 bases between them. In germline, CDR1 is LNHDA, CDR2 SQIVND (reference sequence). This CDR3 region has 16 residues. DNA of the CDR3: TGTGCCAGTAGCGCTCCTACCGGGACGGAAAATTCACCCCTCCACTTT. Encoded protein: CASSAPTGTENSPLHF.

This sequence joins TRBV6-1 and TRBJ1-1; D is perhaps TRBD1 (5 bases). V lost 6 bases, J lost 4 bases, and 12 bases lay in between. Per germline, CDR1 MNHNS and CDR2 SASEGT. The CDR3 runs 13 residues. The CDR3 protein is CASRGTGLTEAFF. The CDR3 nucleotides read TGTGCCAGCAGGGGGACGGGGCTCACTGAAGCTTTCTTT.

With respect to this clonotype: The junction shows a germline mismatch at one end, possibly a read error. V gene TRBV28 combines with J gene TRBJ1-4; the D is unclear. CDR1 is MDHEN, CDR2 SYDVKM, per germline. The CDR3 length is 13 residues. The CDR3 loop reads CAGSGLPGEKLFF. The DNA for the CDR3 is TGTGCCGGCAGCGGACTTCCGGGGGAAAAACTGTTTTTT.

This clonotype was seen ten or more times. The chain recombines TRBV29-1 with TRBJ2-7; TRBD1 might be the D (5 bases). CDR1 and CDR2 from the germline V gene are SQVTM and ANQGSEA. V lost 0 bases and J lost 1, with 19 bases in between. The CDR3 is made up of 17 amino acids. This CDR3 is CSVEDRTFPRVSYEQYF. Written as DNA, the CDR3 is TGCAGCGTTGAAGATCGGACGTTTCCCAGGGTTTCCTACGAGCAGTACTTC.

This clonotype was picked up a small number of times. The J gene is TRBJ2-7, the V gene TRBV2; 7 positions agree with TRBD1. The V and J ends lost 1 base and 5 bases, in that order; junction bases with no gene match: 5. Germline V gene data show CDR1 as SNHLY and CDR2 as FYNNEI. This CDR3 is 14 amino acids long. CDR3: CASSEGQGWDEQYF. In DNA form, the CDR3 reads TGTGCCAGCAGTGAAGGACAGGGCTGGGACGAGCAGTACTTC.

This clonotype occurred many times. This chain connects TRBV9 to TRBJ2-1, with D unresolved. Germline CDR1 and CDR2: SGDLS and YYNGEE. Trimming removed 3 bases at V and 3 bases at J, with 10 bases between. This CDR3 is 14 amino acids long. CDR3 nucleotide sequence: TGTGCCAGCAGCGCCGGTGGGGTCTACAATGAGCAGTTCTTC. Translating it yields CASSAGGVYNEQFF.

This clonotype was found many times. The rearrangement links TRBV7-2 to TRBJ1-1; TRBD1 is a possible D gene (5 bases). The germline V gene encodes CDR1 SGHTA and CDR2 FQGNSA. This CDR3 spans 13 amino acids. Trimming removed 6 bases from V and 7 bases from J, with 15 bases in between. The CDR3 bases are TGTGCCAGCAGGGCCCCAGGGATAGTTGAAGCTTTCTTT. As protein: CASRAPGIVEAFF.

CDR3 loop: CASNSLVTGELFF. The CDR3 bases are TGTGCTAGTAACAGCCTAGTCACCGGGGAGCTGTTTTTT. The chain combines TRBV12-5 with TRBJ2-2; D is undetermined. The V and J ends lost 8 bases and 4 bases respectively, with 11 bases between them. The CDR3 covers 13 residues. Germline V gives CDR1 LGHNT, CDR2 FRNRAP.

There are many counts of this clonotype. The chain recombines TRBV9 with TRBJ1-2; D is possibly TRBD1 (5 bases). The CDR3 extends over 15 amino acids. Germline-derived CDR1 and CDR2 are SGDLS and YYNGEE. V dropped 1 base and J dropped 5 bases, with 15 bases sitting between them. The CDR3 reads CASSVSVRDQYGYTF. The CDR3 nucleotides read TGTGCCAGCAGCGTATCCGTCAGGGACCAATATGGCTACACCTTC. Full variable domain (outside the CDR3, taken from reference TRBV9 and TRBJ1-2): DSGVTQTPKHLITATGQRVTLRCSPRSGDLSVYWYQQSLDQGLQFLIQYYNGEERAKGNILERFSAQQFPDLHSELNLSSLELGDSALYFCASSVSVRDQYGYTFGSGTRLTVV.

This clonotype was found many times. This sequence joins TRBV9 and TRBJ1-4; 9 nucleotides line up with TRBD1. This CDR3 spans 18 amino acids. V was clipped by 3 bases and J by 3 bases; unmatched bases: 12. Germline V lookup: CDR1 SGDLS, CDR2 YYNGEE. CDR3 protein: CASSGTGERFASNEKLFF. DNA of the CDR3: TGTGCCAGCAGCGGGACAGGGGAAAGATTTGCGTCTAATGAAAAACTGTTTTTT.

Many counts were recorded for this clonotype. V is TRBV20-1 and J is TRBJ2-2; D gene uncertain. Trimming stripped 2 bases from V and 1 base from J, with 5 bases between. The CDR3 sequence is 13 residues long. The germline CDR1 and CDR2 sequences are DFQATT and SNEGSKA (reference sequence). The CDR3 is CSARRGNTGELFF. The CDR3, as DNA: TGCAGTGCTAGACGCGGGAACACCGGGGAGCTGTTTTTT.

In the case of this clonotype: It may be a read error: a sequence one base away is much more abundant. This chain links TRBV7-9 with TRBJ2-7, with TRBD1 matching 8 bases. Per germline, CDR1 SEHNR and CDR2 FQNEAQ (reference sequence). This CDR3 comprises 16 residues. The ends lost 1 base at V and 1 base at J; junction bases unmatched: 6. The CDR3 reads CASSLVPGQGSYEQYF. DNA for the CDR3: TGTGCCAGCAGCTTAGTGCCAGGACAGGGTTCCTACGAGCAGTACTTC.

This clonotype was seen many times. In DNA form, the CDR3 reads TGTGCCAGCACATCCCAGCAGGGCCCTGAAGCTTTCTTT. Translated, it gives CASTSQQGPEAFF. The rearrangement uses TRBV28 and TRBJ1-1; a possible D gene is TRBD1 (5 bases). V was cut by 7 bases and J by 6 bases, with 15 bases left in between. There are 13 residues in the CDR3. Per germline, CDR1 MDHEN and CDR2 SYDVKM. The full variable domain, its missing parts supplied by reference TRBV28 and TRBJ1-1, is DVKVTQSSRYLVKRTGEKVFLECVQDMDHENMFWYRQDPGLGLRLIYFSYDVKMKEKGDIPEGYSVSREKKERFSLILESASTNQTSMYLCASTSQQGPEAFFGQGTRLTVV.

The chain uses TRBV20-1 and TRBJ2-1, with D possibly matching TRBD1 (6 bases). Trimming took off 6 bases at V and 3 bases at J, with 15 bases between the two ends. The length of the CDR3 is 14 residues. CDR1 and CDR2 from the germline V gene are DFQATT and SNEGSKA (reference sequence). CDR3 loop: CSARGSHLYNEQFF. CDR3 sequence (DNA): TGCAGTGCGAGGGGGAGCCACCTCTACAATGAGCAGTTCTTC.

The rearrangement links TRBV6-1 to TRBJ2-7; the match to TRBD2 covers 7 bases. The CDR3 is 15 residues long. Germline lookup yields CDR1 MNHNS and CDR2 SASEGT. The J segment lost 1 base and the V segment lost 6 bases, leaving 9 bases of the junction unmatched. The CDR3 spells CASRGGTHLSYEQYF. For the CDR3, the DNA is TGTGCCAGCAGGGGGGGGACGCACTTATCCTACGAGCAGTACTTC.

V and J are TRBV24-1 and TRBJ2-1; 9 nucleotides line up with TRBD2. With V trimmed by 1 base and J by 10 bases, 10 bases remained unmatched. The CDR3 consists of 16 residues. Germline-derived CDR1 and CDR2 are KGHDR and SFDVKD. CDR3: CATSDLRRGGDEEQFF. For the CDR3, the DNA is TGTGCCACCAGTGATTTACGGCGGGGGGGCGATGAAGAGCAGTTCTTC.

This clonotype came up many times. The V and J genes are TRBV12-3 or TRBV12-4 and TRBJ1-6, with unresolved D. V was pared by 6 bases and J by 10 bases, with 13 bases between. The length of the CDR3 is 13 residues. In nucleotides, the CDR3 is TGTGCCAGCAGCTTACGGGAGCGATCACCCCTCCACTTT. Its translation is CASSLRERSPLHF.

The V and J genes are TRBV15 and TRBJ1-1; D possibly corresponds to TRBD1 (5 bases). This CDR3 region has 15 residues. The V gene's germline CDR1 is LNHNV and CDR2 YYDKDF (reference sequence). V dropped 6 bases and J dropped 2 bases, with 16 bases sitting between them. For the CDR3, the DNA is TGTGCCACCAGTCAGGACCGGGACCTAAACACTGAAGCTTTCTTT. Translation: CATSQDRDLNTEAFF.

This clonotype was observed a handful of times. The DNA of the CDR3 is TGTGCCAGCAGCGTGGGGGGGGCGCAAGGCTACACCTTC. Translating gives CASSVGGAQGYTF. The rearrangement joins TRBV9 to TRBJ1-2; weak D call: TRBD1 (6 bases). The ends were cut back, 2 bases at V and 8 bases at J, with 13 bases in the middle. CDR1 and CDR2 from the germline V gene are SGDLS and YYNGEE. The CDR3 is 13 residues long.

There are many counts of this clonotype. This chain connects TRBV12-3 or TRBV12-4 to TRBJ2-3; D may be TRBD2 (5 bases). CDR3 size: 12 residues. Trimming took off 8 bases at V and 0 bases at J, with 6 bases between the two ends. The CDR3 bases are TGTGCCAGCGGGGAGAGCACAGATACGCAGTATTTT. Protein product: CASGESTDTQYF.

The table lists this clonotype with a few counts. An end of the junction does not agree with germline; a read error may underlie this. The chain has TRBV7-8 and TRBJ2-5; D is undetermined. The CDR3 extends over 12 amino acids. Germline CDR1 and CDR2: SGHVS and FQNEAQ. CDR3 in amino acids: CASRRTLEAQYF. The CDR3 DNA reads as TGTGCCAGCAGGCGGACCCTAGAGGCCCAGTACTTC.

The CDR3 reads CARDWCPGQGSSPLHF. CDR3 nucleotides: TGTGCCAGGGATTGGTGTCCGGGACAGGGTAGTTCACCCCTCCACTTT. The chain joins TRBV6-1 to TRBJ1-6; TRBD1 aligns across 9 bases. This CDR3 spans 16 amino acids. J gave up 9 bases and V 9 bases, and 15 bases lay outside the gene matches. CDR1 is MNHNS, CDR2 SASEGT, per germline.

This clonotype appeared many times. The chain joins TRBV20-1 to TRBJ1-5; weak D call: TRBD1 (6 bases). Germline assignment: CDR1 DFQATT and CDR2 SNEGSKA (reference sequence). This CDR3 is built from 16 residues. Trimming removed 6 bases from V and 0 bases from J, with 18 bases in between. CDR3 nucleotides: TGCAGTGCGCCTTATTCAGGGGTGTATAGCAATCAGCCCCAGCATTTT. It translates to CSAPYSGVYSNQPQHF.

This clonotype has a count of ten or more. This chain links TRBV29-1 with TRBJ1-1, with 7 bases matching TRBD1. The V gene end was trimmed by 7 bases and the J gene end by 4 bases; junction bases not matched to a gene: 12. The CDR3 runs 14 residues. Germline V gene data show CDR1 as SQVTM and CDR2 as ANQGSEA. As DNA, the CDR3 is TGCAGCGGGGTATTTATAGGGGGCGTCACTGAAGCTTTCTTT. This encodes CSGVFIGGVTEAFF.

About this clonotype: A much larger clone differs from this one at a single base, so this may be a read error. The genes are TRBV6-5 and TRBJ1-6; D gene unclear. The CDR3 consists of 14 residues. CDR1 MNHEY and CDR2 SVGAGI come from the germline V gene. The CDR3 is CGSSWSGTNSPLHF. The CDR3 DNA reads as TGTGGCAGCAGTTGGTCCGGTACCAATTCACCCCTCCACTTT.

This clonotype was recorded many times. The chain employs TRBV6-1 and TRBJ1-5; 8 bases are shared with TRBD1. The length of the CDR3 is 15 residues. Germline V gene data show CDR1 as MNHNS and CDR2 as SASEGT. V was pared by 3 bases and J by 7 bases, with 8 bases of the junction left unmatched. CDR3 in amino acids: CASSDDRGGGQPQHF. The CDR3 DNA reads TGTGCCAGCAGTGACGACAGGGGCGGTGGACAGCCCCAGCATTTT.